One sample yielded the 31 T cell receptor beta chains listed below, sequenced in a study of blood T cell repertoires in COVID-19. Measured with immunoSEQ multiplex PCR; TCRdb has only the in-frame clones, and not every one. The profile shows approximately 110,000 clones, just over 70% of them singletons. The sample consisted of peripheral blood. Source of these receptors: a human donor with acute or convalescent COVID-19. The donor label of this sample is uncertain.

The rearrangement uses TRBV3-1 (or the pseudogene TRBV3-2) and TRBJ2-3, with 8 bases matching TRBD2. The V gene end was trimmed by 0 bases and the J gene end by 6 bases; junction bases not matched to a gene: 5. The CDR3 has 15 amino acids. Germline V gene sequence: CDR1 LGHDT, CDR2 YNNKEL (reference sequence). DNA for the CDR3: TGTGCCAGCAGCCAAGACGGGAGGGGCAGGGATACGCAGTATTTT. As protein: CASSQDGRGRDTQYF.

The chain carries TRBV4-2 and TRBJ2-3, with a tentative D call TRBD2 (5 bases). Trimming removed 0 bases at V and 3 bases at J, with 13 bases between. Germline V CDR1 and CDR2: LGHNA, YNFKEQ. CDR3 length: 16 amino acids. CDR3 DNA sequence: TGTGCCAGCAGCCAAGAATATTCGGGGTTAACAGATACGCAGTATTTT. Its protein product is CASSQEYSGLTDTQYF.

The CDR3 reads CATSDPLRAGTTDTQYF. The DNA of the CDR3 is TGTGCCACCAGTGATCCGCTAAGAGCGGGGACCACAGATACGCAGTATTTT. The chain employs TRBV24-1 and TRBJ2-3; TRBD2 aligns across 7 bases. Germline values: CDR1 KGHDR, CDR2 SFDVKD. The V gene end was trimmed by 3 bases and the J gene end by 2 bases; junction bases not matched to a gene: 10. The CDR3 runs to 17 residues.

This clone was seen only a few times. The chain combines TRBV7-2 with TRBJ1-5, with TRBD1 identical over 8 bases. The CDR3 sequence is 15 residues long. V lost 4 bases and J lost 7; bases outside the gene matches: 9. Germline V CDR1 and CDR2: SGHTA, FQGNSA. The CDR3, as DNA: TGTGCCAGCAGCTGGACACAGGGGGGCGGCCAGCCCCAGCATTTT. Translated, it gives CASSWTQGGGQPQHF. The variable domain in full, completed from reference TRBV7-2 and TRBJ1-5, reads GAGVSQSPSNKVTEKGKDVELRCDPISGHTALYWYRQSLGQGLEFLIYFQGNSAPDKSGLPSDRFSAERTGGSVSTLTIQRTQQEDSAVYLCASSWTQGGGQPQHFGDGTRLSIL.

The rearrangement joins TRBV2 to TRBJ2-1; 8 bases agree with TRBD1. The CDR3 totals 14 residues. Germline V CDR1 and CDR2: SNHLY, FYNNEI. V lost 10 bases, J lost 1 base, and 6 bases stayed unmatched. Written as DNA, the CDR3 is TGTGCCACCGGCCGGGACAGGTCCTACAATGAGCAGTTCTTC. Translating gives CATGRDRSYNEQFF.

The CDR3 region is CASSLQGGIPEAFF. The CDR3 bases are TGTGCCAGCAGTTTACAGGGTGGAATCCCTGAAGCTTTCTTT. The rearrangement joins TRBV28 to TRBJ1-1; D may be TRBD1 (5 bases). The CDR3 consists of 14 residues. Germline V gene data show CDR1 as MDHEN and CDR2 as SYDVKM. The V end lost 2 bases, the J end lost 6 bases, and 13 bases lay between the germline ends.

V usage is TRBV9 and J usage is TRBJ1-6; unclear D gene. CDR1 and CDR2 (germline): SGDLS, YYNGEE. V was trimmed by 5 bases and J by 10 bases, leaving 13 bases between them. The CDR3 extends over 13 amino acids. The CDR3 bases are TGTGCCAGCAGTTTCACGGGAGAGTCACCCCTCCACTTT. Encoded protein: CASSFTGESPLHF.

The rearrangement joins TRBV30 to TRBJ1-1, with D perhaps TRBD1 (5 bases). Trimming shortened V by 0 bases and J by 1 base, and 18 bases separated the two germline ends. CDR1 and CDR2 from the germline V gene are GTSNPN and SVGIG (reference sequence). The CDR3 length is 17 residues. CDR3 region: CAWSVSAGKFQNTEAFF. The CDR3 DNA sequence: TGTGCCTGGAGTGTTTCTGCAGGGAAGTTTCAGAACACTGAAGCTTTCTTT. The complete variable domain, with remaining parts taken from reference TRBV30 and TRBJ1-1, reads SQTIHQWPATLVQPVGSPLSLECTVEGTSNPNLYWYRQAAGRGLQLLFYSVGIGQISSEVPQNLSASRPQDRQFILSSKKLLLSDSGFYLCAWSVSAGKFQNTEAFFGQGTRLTVV.

Note on this clone: Germline and junction disagree at one end, which may indicate a read error. The V and J genes are TRBV27 and TRBJ2-6; D is undetermined. This CDR3 is 15 amino acids long. In germline, CDR1 is MNHEY, CDR2 SMNVEV (reference sequence). CDR3 sequence: CATSIVRSGANVLTF. The CDR3 DNA follows: TGTGCCACCAGTATTGTCCGCTCTGGGGCCAACGTCCTGACTTTC. Complete variable domain (other parts from reference TRBV27 and TRBJ2-6): EAQVTQNPRYLITVTGKKLTVTCSQNMNHEYMSWYRQDPGLGLRQIYYSMNVEVTDKGDVPEGYKVSRKEKRNFPLILESPSPNQTSLYFCATSIVRSGANVLTFGAGSRLTVL.

The chain carries TRBV6-2 or TRBV6-3 and TRBJ2-2; weak D call: TRBD2 (6 bases). This CDR3 region has 15 residues. Looked up from germline, CDR1 is MNHEY and CDR2 is SVGEGT. The ends were cut back, 5 bases at V and 0 bases at J, with 10 bases in the middle. CDR3 sequence: CASSNRRANTGELFF. The DNA of the CDR3 is TGTGCCAGCAGTAACAGGAGGGCGAACACCGGGGAGCTGTTTTTT.

The chain couples TRBV30 to TRBJ1-1, with a possible D match to TRBD1 (6 bases). V was cut by 4 bases and J by 4 bases, with 13 bases left in between. CDR1 GTSNPN and CDR2 SVGIG come from the germline V gene (reference sequence). The CDR3 covers 13 residues. The CDR3 reads CAWNGGGGTEAFF. The CDR3 coding sequence is TGTGCCTGGAATGGGGGGGGCGGCACTGAAGCTTTCTTT.

The chain couples TRBV15 to TRBJ2-7; D might be TRBD1 (6 bases). V was shortened by 3 bases and J by 2 bases, with 11 bases between the two germline ends. The CDR3 spans 14 residues. The germline CDR1 and CDR2 sequences are LNHNV and YYDKDF (reference sequence). The CDR3: CATSSMDSPYEQYV. The DNA for the CDR3 is TGTGCCACCAGCAGTATGGACAGCCCCTACGAGCAGTACGTC.

The chain recombines TRBV6-5 with TRBJ1-6; a weak D match, TRBD1 (5 bases). This CDR3 contains 13 residues. Germline assignment: CDR1 MNHEY and CDR2 SVGAGI. Trimming removed 11 bases from V and 6 bases from J, with 14 bases in between. The CDR3 spells CASQTERNSPLHF. The CDR3 nucleotides are TGTGCCTCACAGACAGAACGTAATTCACCCCTCCACTTT.

The gene calls are TRBV13 and TRBJ2-7; 7 bases align to TRBD2. The CDR3 runs to 15 residues. The ends lost 0 bases at V and 3 bases at J; junction bases unmatched: 5. CDR1 is PRHDT, CDR2 FYEKMQ, per germline (reference sequence). CDR3 sequence: CASSLGSPGGYEQYF. Written as DNA, the CDR3 is TGTGCCAGCAGCTTAGGCAGCCCGGGGGGCTACGAGCAGTACTTC.

The chain carries TRBV2 and TRBJ2-3; 9 nucleotides align to TRBD2. The CDR3 covers 15 residues. V was pared by 4 bases and J by 2 bases, with 4 bases of the junction left unmatched. Germline V gene lookup returns CDR1 SNHLY and CDR2 FYNNEI. The CDR3 loop is CASSGAGGFTDTQYF. Here the CDR3 DNA reads TGTGCCAGCAGTGGAGCGGGGGGTTTCACAGATACGCAGTATTTT. The whole variable domain, remainder taken from reference TRBV2 and TRBJ2-3, is EPEVTQTPSHQVTQMGQEVILRCVPISNHLYFYWYRQILGQKVEFLVSFYNNEISEKSEIFDDQFSVERPDGSNFTLKIRSTKLEDSAMYFCASSGAGGFTDTQYFGPGTRLTVL.

V and J are TRBV3-1 (or the pseudogene TRBV3-2) and TRBJ1-2; D is undetermined. The CDR3 length is 18 residues. From germline, CDR1 is LGHDT and CDR2 YNNKEL (reference sequence). The V end was cut by 4 bases, the J end by 4 bases, with 25 bases between. The CDR3 region is CASSRLGRGAGDSYGYTF. DNA of the CDR3: TGTGCCAGCAGCCGCCTGGGGAGAGGCGCAGGAGATTCCTATGGCTACACCTTC.

The rearrangement joins TRBV6-5 to TRBJ1-3; D may be TRBD1 (6 bases). The length of the CDR3 is 11 residues. CDR1 and CDR2 (germline): MNHEY, SVGAGI. Trimming took off 7 bases at V and 8 bases at J, with 9 bases between the two ends. Here the CDR3 DNA reads TGTGCCAGCACCCAGGGGCACACCATATATTTT. It specifies CASTQGHTIYF.

The rearrangement uses TRBV25-1 and TRBJ1-6; D is perhaps TRBD1 (6 bases). The CDR3 consists of 16 residues. CDR1 MGHDK and CDR2 SYGVNS come from the germline V gene. Trimming pared 4 bases from V and 4 bases from J, leaving 14 bases between. The CDR3 loop reads CASSASLGQYNSPLHF. The CDR3 DNA reads as TGTGCCAGCAGTGCTTCACTCGGACAGTATAATTCACCCCTCCACTTT.

This rearrangement joins TRBV10-2 to TRBJ1-2; D gene ambiguous. The CDR3 totals 13 residues. The ends were cut back, 0 bases at V and 5 bases at J, with 7 bases in the middle. The germline V gene encodes CDR1 WSHSY and CDR2 SAAADI. DNA for the CDR3: TGCGCCAGCAGTGAGTCGTCCCCTTATGGCTACACCTTC. The encoded protein is CASSESSPYGYTF.

The rearrangement uses TRBV6-1 and TRBJ1-6; TRBD1 might be the D (5 bases). The CDR3 is 13 amino acids. Germline CDR1 is MNHNS and CDR2 is SASEGT. With 10 bases removed from V and 8 bases from J, the gap between germline ends came to 15 bases. The CDR3, as DNA: TGTGCCACCGATCCGGGGGGTTATTCACCCCTCCACTTT. Its protein product is CATDPGGYSPLHF.

This clone was recorded a few times. The chain recombines TRBV12-3 or TRBV12-4 with TRBJ1-1; D gene ambiguous. The CDR3 is made up of 13 amino acids. V lost 1 base to trimming and J lost 8 bases, with 11 bases between them. CDR3 protein: CASSLGFSREAFF. The CDR3 DNA reads as TGTGCCAGCAGTTTAGGTTTCTCCCGGGAAGCTTTCTTT.

The sample holds many counts of this clone. Distinct nucleotide sequences in the sample also encode this CDR3. The chain is built from TRBV3-1 (or the pseudogene TRBV3-2) and TRBJ2-7; D ambiguous. Germline-derived CDR1 and CDR2 are LGHDT and YNNKEL (reference sequence). This CDR3 has 12 residues. The V end lost 4 bases, the J end lost 4 bases, and 8 bases lay between the germline ends. CDR3 coding DNA: TGTGCCAGCAGCCCGAGTTCTTACGAGCAGTACTTC. It codes for CASSPSSYEQYF.

This chain connects TRBV28 to TRBJ1-1, with TRBD1 as a possible D gene (6 bases). Germline values: CDR1 MDHEN, CDR2 SYDVKM. The germline V and J ends were trimmed by 9 bases and 5 bases, with 19 bases remaining between them. The CDR3 totals 14 residues. CDR3 region: CASPGGPSGTEAFF. CDR3 coding DNA: TGTGCCAGTCCCGGGGGGCCCTCGGGTACTGAAGCTTTCTTT.

This rearrangement joins TRBV5-1 to TRBJ2-4, with TRBD1 matching over 7 bases. Trimming at V came to 3 bases and at J to 0 bases, leaving 3 bases not matched to a gene. CDR1 and CDR2 from the germline V gene are SGHRS and YFSETQ. The CDR3 is 15 residues long. The CDR3 loop reads CASSSQGVAKNIQYF. The CDR3 DNA is TGCGCCAGCAGCTCTCAGGGGGTAGCCAAAAACATTCAGTACTTC.

The rearrangement links TRBV6-5 to TRBJ2-6; maybe TRBD1 (6 bases). V was trimmed by 8 bases and J by 4 bases, leaving 15 bases between them. CDR3 length: 15 amino acids. CDR1 is MNHEY and CDR2 is SVGAGI in the germline V gene. The CDR3 bases are TGTGCCAGCGGAAAACAGGGACGGGGGGCCAACGTCCTGACTTTC. Its translation is CASGKQGRGANVLTF.

The chain is built from TRBV6-6 and TRBJ2-1, with TRBD2 matching over 9 bases. The germline V gene has CDR1 MNHNY and CDR2 SVGAGI (reference sequence). The J segment lost 4 bases and the V segment lost 5 bases, leaving 12 bases of the junction unmatched. The CDR3 runs to 17 residues. CDR3 amino acids: CASSRGGAGGQYNEQFF. The DNA for the CDR3 is TGTGCCAGCAGTCGAGGTGGGGCGGGGGGGCAGTACAATGAGCAGTTCTTC.

V gene TRBV3-1 (or the pseudogene TRBV3-2) combines with J gene TRBJ1-3; 9 bases fit TRBD1. The trim removed 1 base at V and 3 bases at J, leaving 13 bases unmatched. This CDR3 is built from 19 residues. Per the germline V gene, CDR1 is LGHDT and CDR2 is YNNKEL (reference sequence). The CDR3 DNA sequence: TGTGCCAGCAGCCAAGCGTTGTTGACCGGGACAGGGATTGGAAACACCATATATTTT. Translated: CASSQALLTGTGIGNTIYF.

This rearrangement joins TRBV6-1 to TRBJ1-2; possibly TRBD1 for D (5 bases). CDR1 MNHNS and CDR2 SASEGT come from the germline V gene. Trimming removed 3 bases from V and 2 bases from J, with 13 bases in between. This CDR3 is built from 15 residues. The DNA for the CDR3 is TGTGCCAGCAGTGACAGGGCTCGTCTCAACTATGGCTACACCTTC. Amino acids: CASSDRARLNYGYTF.

This clone was seen only a few times. This sequence joins TRBV3-1 (or the pseudogene TRBV3-2) and TRBJ1-2, with 8 positions matching TRBD1. The V gene's germline CDR1 is LGHDT and CDR2 YNNKEL (reference sequence). This CDR3 has 15 amino acids. Losses at the gene ends were 5 bases for V and 1 base for J; bases not matched to a gene: 6. The CDR3 DNA reads TGTGCCAGCAGCTTCAACGGACAGGGTAACTATGGCTACACCTTC. Its protein product is CASSFNGQGNYGYTF.

The chain joins TRBV12-3 or TRBV12-4 to TRBJ2-5; the D gene is possibly TRBD1 (5 bases). The CDR3 covers 12 residues. The V and J ends lost 5 bases and 5 bases respectively, with 9 bases between them. The CDR3 nucleotides are TGTGCCAGCAGTCCCTACAGGGAGACCCAGTACTTC. This translates into CASSPYRETQYF.

The V call is TRBV5-5, the J call TRBJ2-1; TRBD2 aligns across 12 bases. CDR3 size: 15 residues. Germline V lookup: CDR1 SGHKS, CDR2 YYEKEE (reference sequence). The V gene end was trimmed by 1 base and the J gene end by 13 bases; junction bases not matched to a gene: 9. The CDR3 sequence is CASSLSGTSGPPQFF. The CDR3 nucleotides are TGTGCCAGCAGCTTGTCTGGGACTAGCGGGCCCCCTCAGTTCTTC.